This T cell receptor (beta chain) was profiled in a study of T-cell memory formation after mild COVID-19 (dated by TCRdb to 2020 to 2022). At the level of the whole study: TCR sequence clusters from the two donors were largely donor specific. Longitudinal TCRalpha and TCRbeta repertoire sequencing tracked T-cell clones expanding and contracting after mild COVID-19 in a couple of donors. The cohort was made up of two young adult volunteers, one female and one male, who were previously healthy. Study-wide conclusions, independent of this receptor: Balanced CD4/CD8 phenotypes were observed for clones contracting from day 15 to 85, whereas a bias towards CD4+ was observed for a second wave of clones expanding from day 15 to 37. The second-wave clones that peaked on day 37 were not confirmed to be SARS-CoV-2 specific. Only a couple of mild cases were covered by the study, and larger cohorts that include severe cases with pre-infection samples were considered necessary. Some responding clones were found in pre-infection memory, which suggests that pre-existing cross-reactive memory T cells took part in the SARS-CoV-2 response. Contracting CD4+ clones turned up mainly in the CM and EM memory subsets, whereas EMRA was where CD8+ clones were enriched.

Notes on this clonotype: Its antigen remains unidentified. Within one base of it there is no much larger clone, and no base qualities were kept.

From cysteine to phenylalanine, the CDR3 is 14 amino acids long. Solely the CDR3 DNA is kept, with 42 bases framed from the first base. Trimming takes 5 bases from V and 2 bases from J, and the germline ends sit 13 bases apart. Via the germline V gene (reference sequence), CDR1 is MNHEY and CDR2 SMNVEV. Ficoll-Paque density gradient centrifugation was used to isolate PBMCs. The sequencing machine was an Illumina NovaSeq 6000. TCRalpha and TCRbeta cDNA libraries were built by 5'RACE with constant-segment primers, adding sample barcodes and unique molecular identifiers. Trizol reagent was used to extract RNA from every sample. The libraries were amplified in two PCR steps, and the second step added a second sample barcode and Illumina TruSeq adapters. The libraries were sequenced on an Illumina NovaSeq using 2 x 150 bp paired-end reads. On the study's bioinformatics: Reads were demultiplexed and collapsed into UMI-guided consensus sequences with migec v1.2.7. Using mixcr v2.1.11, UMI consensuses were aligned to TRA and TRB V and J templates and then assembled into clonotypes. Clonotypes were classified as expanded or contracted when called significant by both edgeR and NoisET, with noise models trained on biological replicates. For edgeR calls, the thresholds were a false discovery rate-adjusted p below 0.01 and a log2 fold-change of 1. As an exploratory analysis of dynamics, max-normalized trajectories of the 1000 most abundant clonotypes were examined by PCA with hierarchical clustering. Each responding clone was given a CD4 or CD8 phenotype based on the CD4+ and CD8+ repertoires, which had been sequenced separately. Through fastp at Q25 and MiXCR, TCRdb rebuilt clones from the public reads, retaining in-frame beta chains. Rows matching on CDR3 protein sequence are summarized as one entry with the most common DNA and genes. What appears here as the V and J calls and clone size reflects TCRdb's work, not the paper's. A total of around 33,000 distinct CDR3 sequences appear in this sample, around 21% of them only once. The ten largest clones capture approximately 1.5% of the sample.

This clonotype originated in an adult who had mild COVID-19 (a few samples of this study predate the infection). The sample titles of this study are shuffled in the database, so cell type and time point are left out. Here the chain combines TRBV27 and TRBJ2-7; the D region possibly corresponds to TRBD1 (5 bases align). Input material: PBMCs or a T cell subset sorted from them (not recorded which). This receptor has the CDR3 CASSPTTVPYEQYF. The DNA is TGTGCCAGCAGTCCCACGACAGTGCCCTACGAGCAGTACTTC.